The clone carrying this TCR beta chain has more than one count but fewer than ten. The CDR3 has 15 residues. From germline, CDR1 is SGHNT and CDR2 YYREEE (reference sequence). V was shortened by 4 bases and J by 6 bases, with 18 bases between the two germline ends. This sample was included in a study of T-cell reconstitution after alpha-beta-depleted transplantation in children. Molecular barcoding with unique molecular identifiers was used for the TCRbeta library. MiXCR, applied by TCRdb to the PCR reads, yields one record per CDR3 protein. The data contain about 610,000 distinct CDR3 sequences, under 12% of them seen just once; the ten biggest clones take up 3.5% to 5%.

The rearrangement uses TRBV5-4 and TRBJ2-3; perhaps TRBD2 as D (6 bases). Sequencing used PBMCs from the stem cell graft donor, obtained from the stem cell graft. This receptor was taken from a human donor who donated a stem cell graft to a child with acute myeloid leukemia. The CDR3 region is CASSPKPGASDTQYF. CDR3 DNA sequence: TGTGCCAGCAGCCCTAAGCCGGGAGCTTCGGATACGCAGTATTTT.